Below, one T cell receptor (beta chain) is given with its context. These data belong to a study of blood T cell repertoires in COVID-19. Study context: Sample material is recorded as cDNA or gDNA derived from T cells, B-cell-depleted T cells, or PBMCs.

The CDR3 is 13 residues long. CDR1 is LGHNA, CDR2 YNFKEQ, per germline. V gave up 6 bases and J gave up 6 bases; unmatched junction bases: 3. Data came from immunoSEQ multiplex PCR; TCRdb stores just in-frame clones and leaves some out. The table has about 350,000 clones, around 88% seen once; the top ten hold roughly 7.2%. Seattle's cohort entered during active infection and was followed longitudinally. The clonotype originates from a woman in her sixties with COVID-19, enrolled during active disease. V usage is TRBV4-2 and J usage is TRBJ1-2, with 11 bases that match TRBD1. Sequencing used peripheral blood. CDR3 coding DNA: TGTGCCAGCAGGGGGGACAGGGGGAATGGCTACACCTTC. Its translation is CASRGDRGNGYTF.